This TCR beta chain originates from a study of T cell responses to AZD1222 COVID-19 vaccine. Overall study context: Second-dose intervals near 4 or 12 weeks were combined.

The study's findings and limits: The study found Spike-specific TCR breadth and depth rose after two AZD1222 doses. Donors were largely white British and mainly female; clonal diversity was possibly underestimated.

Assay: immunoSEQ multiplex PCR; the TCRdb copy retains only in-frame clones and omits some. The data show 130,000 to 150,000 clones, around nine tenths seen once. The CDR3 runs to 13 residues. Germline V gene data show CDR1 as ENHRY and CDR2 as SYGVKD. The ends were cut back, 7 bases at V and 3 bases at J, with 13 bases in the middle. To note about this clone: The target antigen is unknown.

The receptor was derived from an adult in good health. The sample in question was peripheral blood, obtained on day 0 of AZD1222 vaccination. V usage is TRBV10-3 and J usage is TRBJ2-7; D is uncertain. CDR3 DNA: TGTGCCATCACCTCCAACACCGACTACGAGCAGTACTTC. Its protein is CAITSNTDYEQYF.